This TCR beta chain was observed in a study of T-cell reconstitution after alpha-beta-depleted transplantation in children (dated by TCRdb to 2016 to 2017). With respect to the entire study: Using TCR repertoire profiling, the study quantitatively followed how T-cell immune reconstitution unfolded in children after TCRalphabeta/CD19-depleted allogeneic hematopoietic cell transplantation.

Here is what the overall study found, with its caveats: In some patients, the high TCRbeta diversity seen at day 60 was put down to recipient T cells and intrathymic progenitors that had survived conditioning. The apparently early recovery of alphabetaT-cell counts about two months after transplant reportedly depended on only several hundred rapidly expanded clones that came from non-depleted graft cells. Over the following months the frequencies of hyperexpanded clones went down, and after one year T-cell counts and TCRbeta diversity were mostly credited to newly produced T cells.

Library generation was performed with PCR. The instrument given in TCRdb is Illumina HiSeq 2500. To normalize quantification of the TCRbeta repertoire, the TCR libraries were built with molecular barcoding that relied on unique molecular identifiers. The public reads were run again by TCRdb, first through fastp at Q25 and then through MiXCR, and only productive beta chains were kept. Rows merge per CDR3 protein into single entries with the most common DNA and genes. For this sample there are under 850,000 distinct CDR3 sequences; around 12% appear just once. Together, the top ten hold 0.79% of the sample. This specimen's treatment or condition label, interpreted: allogeneic hematopoietic cell transplantation with graft depleted of TCRalphabeta T cells and CD19 B cells. The children who served as transplant recipients had been given grafts of TCRalphabeta/CD19-depleted allogeneic hematopoietic cells.

This clonotype has at least ten counts. Its cognate antigen has yet to be identified. Germline and junction disagree at one end, which may indicate a read error. This TCR came from a girl aged 2 to 10 with congenital amegakaryocytic thrombocytopenia, due to receive a stem cell transplant. This material consisted of PBMCs, taken before TCRalphabeta/CD19-depleted stem cell transplant.

CDR3 region: CASSLQGETQYF. Read as DNA, the sequence is TGTGCCAGCAGCTTACAGGGAGAGACCCAGTACTTC. The chain is encoded by TRBV5-1 joined to TRBJ2-5; TRBD1 is perhaps the D gene, given 6 matching bases. CDR1 and CDR2, looked up from the germline V gene, are SGHRS and YFSETQ. Its CDR3 holds 12 amino acids, cysteine through phenylalanine. The DNA shown is the 36-base CDR3, in frame from base 1.